The rows below give T cell receptor beta chains drawn from one sample of a study of blood T cell repertoires in COVID-19. Using immunoSEQ multiplex PCR, the repertoire was profiled, and TCRdb retains in-frame clones only, with some absent. Of about 70,000 clones listed, approximately 90% are singletons. Sequenced: peripheral blood. The receptors shown here come from a man aged 70 or older with active COVID-19. Each CDR3 is given with its conserved first and last residue. Fields, in order: CDR3 protein, clone size, V gene, CDR3 length. Clone size appears in some rows only: once, few, many, or a class for an expanded clone.

cdr3_aa: CASSTRTGSMGTDTQYF
clone_size: .
v_call: TRBV7-2
cdr3_length: 17

cdr3_aa: CASSGDSYSGNTIYF
clone_size: few
v_call: TRBV2
cdr3_length: 15

cdr3_aa: CASSRRGSLGEQYF
clone_size: once
v_call: TRBV3-1/TRBV3-2
cdr3_length: 14

cdr3_aa: CASSGLAYEQYF
clone_size: .
v_call: TRBV18
cdr3_length: 12

cdr3_aa: CATQDGRLAGGSSFEQYF
clone_size: .
v_call: TRBV24-1
cdr3_length: 18

cdr3_aa: CVSEGALGELFF
clone_size: .
v_call: TRBV6-5
cdr3_length: 12

cdr3_aa: CASSYSGLAGRDEQFF
clone_size: .
v_call: TRBV6-6
cdr3_length: 16

cdr3_aa: CASSQVGAGVRDTQYF
clone_size: .
v_call: TRBV3-1/TRBV3-2
cdr3_length: 16

cdr3_aa: CATSDPGSHTDTQYF
clone_size: .
v_call: TRBV24-1
cdr3_length: 15

cdr3_aa: CASSQGTTGLVWPYEQYF
clone_size: few
v_call: TRBV4-2
cdr3_length: 18

cdr3_aa: CASSYPPGAGGELFF
clone_size: once
v_call: TRBV6-5
cdr3_length: 15

cdr3_aa: CAISPNDRGEQYF
clone_size: .
v_call: TRBV10-3
cdr3_length: 13

cdr3_aa: CASSPRRGLQETQYF
clone_size: .
v_call: TRBV11-3
cdr3_length: 15

cdr3_aa: CASSREDRGVFF
clone_size: .
v_call: TRBV7-9
cdr3_length: 12

cdr3_aa: CASSLPPRGGLLHF
clone_size: once
v_call: TRBV28
cdr3_length: 14

cdr3_aa: CASSYGGAGTDTQYF
clone_size: once
v_call: TRBV6-2/TRBV6-3
cdr3_length: 15

cdr3_aa: CASSVGGIYGYTF
clone_size: .
v_call: TRBV9
cdr3_length: 13

cdr3_aa: CASREAGTGTHEQYF
clone_size: .
v_call: TRBV7-9
cdr3_length: 15

cdr3_aa: CASSQSRGLSSYNEQFF
clone_size: .
v_call: TRBV4-3
cdr3_length: 17

cdr3_aa: CASSLEAGNQPQHF
clone_size: .
v_call: TRBV5-1
cdr3_length: 14

cdr3_aa: CASSPSPRQGSVTGELFF
clone_size: .
v_call: TRBV11-2
cdr3_length: 18

cdr3_aa: CASSQLREGETQYF
clone_size: .
v_call: TRBV2
cdr3_length: 14

cdr3_aa: CASRQGWGTGELFF
clone_size: .
v_call: TRBV19
cdr3_length: 14

cdr3_aa: CASSPATSGTYEQYF
clone_size: .
v_call: TRBV18
cdr3_length: 15